The clone carrying this T cell receptor (beta chain) has more than one count but fewer than ten. The antigen remains unidentified. Mismatch with germline at one junction end may stem from a read error. This specimen belongs to a study of shared clonotypes between healthy human individuals. The input for sorted-subset replicate PCRs was 200 to 250 ng DNA, 30,000 or so T cell genomes. Sequencing used immunoSEQ multiplex PCR; TCRdb keeps in-frame clones, though not all of them. Here the sample spans about 2 million clones, approximately 95% being singletons. The naive CD8 population came from CD45RO-negative cells selected for CCR7, without terminally differentiated effector memory CD45RA+ cells. Participating donors were healthy, HIV-negative adults free of recent acute infections or vaccinations. The CDR3 has 14 amino acids. The germline CDR1 and CDR2 sequences are LGHNA and YSLEER. Study conclusions and caveats: A limitation of the genetic and exposure-history diversity represented arose from few donors. Some clonotypes were shared by all four sorted-subset donors, while others were not shared. The non-shared ones had lower generation probabilities than the shared ones.

The rearrangement joins TRBV4-3 to TRBJ1-2, with D possibly being TRBD1 (6 bases). Sequencing was done on a sample of naive CD8+ T cells sorted from blood. The receptor was isolated from a man aged 18-30 years in good health. CDR3 residues: CASSEEEGVRGYTF. CDR3 DNA sequence: TGCGCCAGCAGCGAAGAGGAGGGGGTGCGGGGCTACACCTTC.